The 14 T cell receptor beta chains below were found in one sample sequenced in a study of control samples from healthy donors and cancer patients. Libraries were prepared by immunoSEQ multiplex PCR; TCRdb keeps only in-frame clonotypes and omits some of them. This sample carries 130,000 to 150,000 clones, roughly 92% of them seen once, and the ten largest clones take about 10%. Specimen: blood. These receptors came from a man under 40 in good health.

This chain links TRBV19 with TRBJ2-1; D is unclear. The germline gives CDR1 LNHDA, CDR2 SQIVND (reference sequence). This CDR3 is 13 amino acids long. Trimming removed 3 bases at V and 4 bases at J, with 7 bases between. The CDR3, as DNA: TGTGCCAGTAGTATTCGAGATTACAATGAGCAGTTCTTC. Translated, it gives CASSIRDYNEQFF.

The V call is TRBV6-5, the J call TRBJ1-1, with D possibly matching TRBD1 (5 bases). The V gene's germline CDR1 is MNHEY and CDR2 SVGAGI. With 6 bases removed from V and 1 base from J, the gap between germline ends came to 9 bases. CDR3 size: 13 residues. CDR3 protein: CASRTDWNTEAFF. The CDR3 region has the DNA TGTGCCAGCAGGACAGATTGGAACACTGAAGCTTTCTTT.

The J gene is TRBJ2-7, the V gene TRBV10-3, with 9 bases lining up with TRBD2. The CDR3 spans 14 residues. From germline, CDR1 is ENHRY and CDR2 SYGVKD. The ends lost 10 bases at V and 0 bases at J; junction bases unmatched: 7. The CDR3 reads CATQASGNSYEQYF. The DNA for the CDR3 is TGTGCCACCCAGGCTAGCGGGAACTCCTACGAGCAGTACTTC.

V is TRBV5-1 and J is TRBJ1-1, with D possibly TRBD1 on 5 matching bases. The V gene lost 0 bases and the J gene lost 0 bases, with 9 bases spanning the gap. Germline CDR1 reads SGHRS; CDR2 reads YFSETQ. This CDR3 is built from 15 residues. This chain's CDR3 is CASSLGGQMNTEAFF. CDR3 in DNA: TGCGCCAGCAGCTTGGGAGGACAAATGAACACTGAAGCTTTCTTT.

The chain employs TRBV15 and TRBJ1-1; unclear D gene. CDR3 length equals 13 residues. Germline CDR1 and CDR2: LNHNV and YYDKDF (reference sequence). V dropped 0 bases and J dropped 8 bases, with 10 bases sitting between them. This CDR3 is CATSRDFGDEAFF. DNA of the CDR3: TGTGCCACCAGCAGAGATTTCGGCGACGAAGCTTTCTTT.

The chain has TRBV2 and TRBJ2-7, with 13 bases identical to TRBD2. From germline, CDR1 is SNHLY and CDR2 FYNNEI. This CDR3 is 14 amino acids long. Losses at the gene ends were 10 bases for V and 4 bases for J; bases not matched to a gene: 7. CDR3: CATRGLAGRYEQYF. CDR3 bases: TGTGCCACCCGGGGACTAGCGGGAAGGTACGAGCAGTACTTC.

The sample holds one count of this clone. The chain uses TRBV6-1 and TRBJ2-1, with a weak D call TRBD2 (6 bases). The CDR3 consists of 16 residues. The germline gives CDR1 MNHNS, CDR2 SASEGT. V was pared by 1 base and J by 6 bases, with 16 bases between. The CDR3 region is CASSEDRLAFRNEQFF. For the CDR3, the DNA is TGTGCCAGCAGTGAAGATAGGCTAGCGTTCCGCAATGAGCAGTTCTTC.

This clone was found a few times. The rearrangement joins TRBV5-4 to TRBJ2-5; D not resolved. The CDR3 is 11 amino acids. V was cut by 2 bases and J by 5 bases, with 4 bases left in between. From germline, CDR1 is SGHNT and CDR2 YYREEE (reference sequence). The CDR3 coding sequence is TGTGCCAGCAGCTTCGGGGAGACCCAGTACTTC. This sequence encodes CASSFGETQYF.

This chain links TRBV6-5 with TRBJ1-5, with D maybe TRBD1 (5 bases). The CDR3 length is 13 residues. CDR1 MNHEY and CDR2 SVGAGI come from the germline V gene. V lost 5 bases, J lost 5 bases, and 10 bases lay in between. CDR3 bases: TGTGCCAGCAGTAAGACAGAGTATCAGCCCCAGCATTTT. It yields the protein CASSKTEYQPQHF.

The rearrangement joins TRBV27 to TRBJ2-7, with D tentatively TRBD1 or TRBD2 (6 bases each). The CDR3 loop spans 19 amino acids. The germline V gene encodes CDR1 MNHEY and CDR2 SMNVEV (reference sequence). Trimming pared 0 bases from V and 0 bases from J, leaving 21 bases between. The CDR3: CASSLSGERRGKYSYEQYF. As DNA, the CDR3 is TGTGCCAGCAGTTTATCAGGAGAGCGGAGGGGGAAATACTCCTACGAGCAGTACTTC.

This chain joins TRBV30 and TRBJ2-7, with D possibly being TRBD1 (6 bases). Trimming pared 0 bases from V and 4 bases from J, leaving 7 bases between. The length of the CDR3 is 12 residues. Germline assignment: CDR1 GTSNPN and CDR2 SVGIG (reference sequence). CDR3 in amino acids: CAWSVGGYEQYF. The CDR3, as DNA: TGTGCCTGGAGTGTAGGGGGATACGAGCAGTACTTC. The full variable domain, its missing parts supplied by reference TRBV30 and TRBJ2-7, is SQTIHQWPATLVQPVGSPLSLECTVEGTSNPNLYWYRQAAGRGLQLLFYSVGIGQISSEVPQNLSASRPQDRQFILSSKKLLLSDSGFYLCAWSVGGYEQYFGPGTRLTVT.

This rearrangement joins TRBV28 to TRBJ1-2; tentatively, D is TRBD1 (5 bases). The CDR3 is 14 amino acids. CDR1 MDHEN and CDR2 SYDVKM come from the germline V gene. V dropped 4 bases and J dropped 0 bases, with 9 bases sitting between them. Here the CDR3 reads CASSWGLANYGYTF. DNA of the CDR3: TGTGCCAGCAGTTGGGGCTTAGCTAACTATGGCTACACCTTC.

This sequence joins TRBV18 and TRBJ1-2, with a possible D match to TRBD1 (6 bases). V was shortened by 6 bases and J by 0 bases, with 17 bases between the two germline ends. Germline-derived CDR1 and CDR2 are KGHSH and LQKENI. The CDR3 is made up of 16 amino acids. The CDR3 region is CASSPPGADTNYGYTF. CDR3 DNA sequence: TGTGCCAGCTCCCCTCCAGGGGCAGACACTAACTATGGCTACACCTTC.

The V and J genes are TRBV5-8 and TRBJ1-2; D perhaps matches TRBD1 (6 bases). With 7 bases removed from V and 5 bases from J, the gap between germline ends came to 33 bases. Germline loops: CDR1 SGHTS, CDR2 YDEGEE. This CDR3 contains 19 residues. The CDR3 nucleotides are TGTGCCAGCGTGGGGGTAATTACCCGGGTGTCAGGGGCGATGTATGGCTACACCTTC. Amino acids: CASVGVITRVSGAMYGYTF.